The 5 T cell receptor beta chains reported below all come from one sample, sequenced in a study of blood T cell dynamics during melanoma immunotherapy. As for time point: week 3, after first cycle of checkpoint inhibitor. Only in-frame clones appear in the TCRdb table, and some are missing; sequencing was by immunoSEQ multiplex PCR. This table has 15,000 or so clones, around nine tenths appearing once. Sequencing used blood, obtained from a patient treated with checkpoint blockade. These receptors were obtained from a human donor with melanoma.

This clone was detected a few times. The rearrangement joins TRBV28 to TRBJ1-2, with TRBD1 matching 8 bases. There are 18 residues in the CDR3. Germline loops: CDR1 MDHEN, CDR2 SYDVKM. Losses at the gene ends were 4 bases for V and 3 bases for J; bases not matched to a gene: 16. The CDR3 bases are TGTGCCAGCAGTTCAACGCTGAGGACAGGGAAGCGATACTATGGCTACACCTTC. It is translated as CASSSTLRTGKRYYGYTF.

The J gene is TRBJ2-5, the V gene TRBV7-9; D perhaps matches TRBD1 (6 bases). The last part of the DNA fits TRBJ2-7 better; the J call may be wrong. The CDR3 has 15 residues. Germline-derived CDR1 and CDR2 are SEHNR and FQNEAQ (reference sequence). CDR3 protein: CASSLAGASIYEQYF. DNA for the CDR3: TGTGCCAGCAGCTTAGCGGGGGCTTCGATCTACGAGCAGTACTTC.

A single count supports this clone. The chain combines TRBV4-2 with TRBJ2-5, with D maybe TRBD1 (5 bases). Trimming took 0 bases from V and 2 from J, leaving 10 bases between them. The CDR3 has 15 amino acids. Germline CDR1 and CDR2: LGHNA and YNFKEQ. The CDR3 reads CASSQDFTGQETQYF. DNA for the CDR3: TGTGCCAGCAGCCAAGATTTCACAGGACAAGAGACCCAGTACTTC.

The rearrangement joins TRBV28 to TRBJ1-5; D gene ambiguous. Germline lookup yields CDR1 MDHEN and CDR2 SYDVKM. With 4 bases removed from V and 5 bases from J, the gap between germline ends came to 9 bases. CDR3 size: 13 residues. CDR3 protein: CASSYARHQPQHF. As DNA, the CDR3 is TGTGCCAGCAGTTACGCCCGACATCAGCCCCAGCATTTT.

The chain combines TRBV1 with TRBJ2-6. TRBV1 is described as a pseudogene. CDR3 length: 11 residues. CDR3 DNA: TGCACCAGCAGTCGGGCCAACGTCCTGACTTTC. This translates into CTSSRANVLTF.